The clone carrying this T cell receptor beta chain was seen a handful of times. Antigen unknown. The sample belongs to a study of Graves' ophthalmopathy and Graves' hyperthyroidism. Regarding the study as a whole: Among expanded thyroid clonotypes above 0.001 frequency, most also occurred in blood.

The sequenced template was RNA, covering the TCR beta CDR3 region. In the first round, RT-PCR was carried out with HTBI primers, and a multiplex PCR formed the second round. TCRdb processed the multiplex PCR reads anew with MiXCR; each CDR3 protein has one entry. The sample consists of over a million distinct CDR3 sequences, around a third of them appearing once. V was pared by 7 bases and J by 5 bases, with 17 bases between. Per germline, CDR1 SQVTM and CDR2 ANQGSEA. The CDR3 has 13 residues. J is TRBJ2-5 and V is TRBV29-1, with D perhaps matching TRBD1 or TRBD2 (5 bases each). The sample consisted of peripheral blood or thyroid tissue (not recorded which). This TCR came from an adult man with Graves' hyperthyroidism. In DNA, the CDR3 is TGCAGCGAAGTGCAGGGTGGCGGGGAGACCCAGTACTTC. This translates into CSEVQGGGETQYF.